Included here is one TCR beta chain sequence, with context. The sample originates from a study of blood T cell repertoires in COVID-19. Study-level information: From the United States, Italy and Spain came samples of acute and convalescent COVID-19. Nucleic acid was either cDNA or gDNA, and it came from T cells, B-cell-depleted T cells, or PBMCs.

This CDR3 region has 16 residues. With 6 bases clipped from V and 1 base from J, the junction kept 12 bases outside the gene matches. CDR1 is SQVTM and CDR2 is ANQGSEA in the germline V gene. In the authors' methods: Estimates of nucleated cell counts were drawn from the amplification of reference gene primers. Profiling relied on immunoSEQ multiplex PCR, and the TCRdb table lists in-frame clones only, not all of them. The V and J calls and clone size were taken over from that table, and D and trimming were inferred from the DNA. The table has tens of thousands of clones, roughly 85% seen once; the top ten hold under 6%.

The TCR originated in an elderly man with acute or convalescent COVID-19. The specimen was peripheral blood. The rearrangement links TRBV29-1 to TRBJ1-2; 9 bases agree with TRBD1. The CDR3 region has the DNA TGCAGCGTCCTAGGCCCGGGACAGGGATTTAACTATGGCTACACCTTC. Translating gives CSVLGPGQGFNYGYTF.